A single sample is the source of the 14 T cell receptor beta chains below, sequenced in a study of monozygotic twins with inflammatory bowel disease. TCRdb re-called the 5' RACE reads and catalogs CDR3 proteins one per entry, DNA excluded. The sample totals over 150,000 distinct CDR3 sequences; its top ten clones hold around 2.4%. The sequencing sample was made of blood. These receptor sequences come from a human donor with ulcerative colitis or Crohn's disease, or a healthy co-twin of an affected twin (not recorded which).

The chain links TRBV5-1 to TRBJ2-3. This CDR3 region has 12 residues. Looked up from germline, CDR1 is SGHRS and CDR2 is YFSETQ. The CDR3 spells CASSLEPDTQYF.

CDR3 sequence: CASSPGTGREVFF. The V gene is TRBV7-3, the J gene TRBJ1-1; the D gene TCRdb calls, TRBD1, cannot be checked with no DNA. Germline CDR1 and CDR2: SGHTA and FQGTGA. This CDR3 comprises 13 residues.

The chain is built from TRBV28 and TRBJ2-7; TCRdb names TRBD1, which stays unverified in the absence of DNA. The CDR3 covers 11 residues. Germline V CDR1 and CDR2: MDHEN, SYDVKM. The CDR3 is CATGISYEQYF.

The V and J genes are TRBV18 and TRBJ2-2; TCRdb calls TRBD1, which cannot be checked without DNA. Germline assignment: CDR1 KGHSH and CDR2 LQKENI. CDR3 length: 15 amino acids. CDR3 residues: CASSRSTGRSGELFF.

J is TRBJ1-1 and V is TRBV20-1; TCRdb's assignment of TRBD1 cannot be checked, as there is no DNA. The CDR3 totals 13 residues. Germline V CDR1 and CDR2: DFQATT, SNEGSKA (reference sequence). CDR3 in amino acids: CSARTGQYTEAFF.

This sequence joins TRBV7-7 and TRBJ2-6. Germline-derived CDR1 and CDR2 are SSHAT and FNYEAQ (reference sequence). CDR3 length: 18 amino acids. The CDR3 sequence is CASSLSIGSVSGANVLTF.

The chain is built from TRBV10-3 and TRBJ2-7; TCRdb's D call of TRBD1 is untestable without DNA. This CDR3 spans 14 amino acids. The germline V gene encodes CDR1 ENHRY and CDR2 SYGVKD. CDR3 sequence: CAISPGTGAYEQYF.

V gene TRBV20-1 combines with J gene TRBJ1-2. The germline gives CDR1 DFQATT, CDR2 SNEGSKA (reference sequence). The CDR3 is 12 amino acids. This chain's CDR3 is CSATLERYGYTF.

The V gene is TRBV20-1, the J gene TRBJ2-1; the D call from TCRdb, TRBD1, cannot be confirmed without DNA. CDR3 length: 14 residues. Germline V gives CDR1 DFQATT, CDR2 SNEGSKA (reference sequence). The CDR3 loop is CSAQKGYSYNEQFF.

The rearrangement links TRBV18 to TRBJ1-1; TCRdb's D call of TRBD1 is untestable without DNA. Germline CDR1 KGHSH, CDR2 LQKENI. The CDR3 consists of 13 residues. The CDR3 protein is CASSRRGGAEAFF. The whole variable domain, remainder taken from reference TRBV18 and TRBJ1-1, is NAGVMQNPRHLVRRRGQEARLRCSPMKGHSHVYWYRQLPEEGLKFMVYLQKENIIDESGMPKERFSAEFPKEGPSILRIQQVVRGDSAAYFCASSRRGGAEAFFGQGTRLTVV.

V and J are TRBV9 and TRBJ2-7; TCRdb designates TRBD2, a call that cannot be tested without DNA. The CDR3 is 15 residues long. The V gene's germline CDR1 is SGDLS and CDR2 YYNGEE. The CDR3 loop reads CASSMGGGSSYEQYF. Full variable domain (remainder filled in from reference TRBV9 and TRBJ2-7): DSGVTQTPKHLITATGQRVTLRCSPRSGDLSVYWYQQSLDQGLQFLIQYYNGEERAKGNILERFSAQQFPDLHSELNLSSLELGDSALYFCASSMGGGSSYEQYFGPGTRLTVT.

The rearrangement uses TRBV29-1 and TRBJ2-5; checking the TCRdb D call of TRBD1 is not possible without DNA. The germline V gene encodes CDR1 SQVTM and CDR2 ANQGSEA. The CDR3 is 12 amino acids. CDR3 in amino acids: CSVRTGKETQYF.

This chain's CDR3 is CASSFGLRGAFF. V usage is TRBV12-3 or TRBV12-4 and J usage is TRBJ1-1; the TRBD1 assignment by TCRdb is unverifiable without DNA. The CDR3 length is 12 residues.

The gene calls are TRBV5-1 and TRBJ2-7; TCRdb's D call of TRBD2 is untestable without DNA. This CDR3 has 15 amino acids. Germline V gene lookup returns CDR1 SGHRS and CDR2 YFSETQ. The CDR3 is CASSLLQGREGEQYF.